This TCR beta chain was recovered during a study of beta chain features in type 1 diabetes. The CDR3 sequence is 14 residues long. Unmatched junction bases numbered 5, after V lost 0 bases and J lost 5 bases. CDR1 and CDR2 (germline): SGHRS, YFSETQ. In its sample, this clone was seen a few times. Its antigen is not identified. The study, taken as a whole, reports: Across all four CD4+ subsets, people with type 1 diabetes showed modestly shorter TCRB CDR3s.

What was sequenced were expressed TCRB transcripts, since all of the isolated RNA had been reverse transcribed. Profiled with immunoSEQ multiplex PCR; TCRdb holds only in-frame clones, not every one. Here the sample spans a few hundred thousand clones, roughly an eighth being singletons. The gene calls are TRBV5-1 and TRBJ2-7; TRBD2 aligns across 7 bases. The sample comprised naive CD4+ T cells from blood. This receptor was taken from a woman between 18 and 29 years old with type 1 diabetes. The CDR3 spells CASSLGLAVDEQYF. Written as DNA, the CDR3 is TGCGCCAGCAGCTTGGGACTAGCCGTCGACGAGCAGTACTTC.